A selection of T cell receptor beta chains follows, all from one sample in a study of blood T cell repertoires in COVID-19. Sequencing was performed with immunoSEQ multiplex PCR; in TCRdb, only in-frame clones are kept and a portion is missing. The data contain some 130,000 clones, approximately 85% of them singletons. Sequencing was done on a sample of peripheral blood. These receptors were obtained from a human donor in a cohort sampled during active COVID-19. Each CDR3 is given with its conserved first and last residue. D genes are given only for firm matches. The listing skips clone size in some rows; elsewhere it reads once, few, many or a size class.

J gene: TRBJ2-2; D gene: NA; CDR3 length: 12; clone size: NA; V gene: TRBV6-2/TRBV6-3; CDR3 protein: CASSWGTGELFF; CDR3 DNA: TGTGCCAGCAGTTGGGGGACAGGGGAGCTGTTTTTT
J gene: TRBJ1-2; D gene: NA; CDR3 length: 11; clone size: NA; V gene: TRBV12-5; CDR3 protein: CASSTGLGYTF; CDR3 DNA: TGTGCTAGCTCGACAGGTCTTGGCTACACCTTC
J gene: TRBJ2-5; D gene: NA; CDR3 length: 15; clone size: NA; V gene: TRBV19; CDR3 protein: CASSILGVTQETQYF; CDR3 DNA: TGTGCCAGTAGTATTCTCGGAGTAACACAAGAGACCCAGTACTTC
J gene: TRBJ2-3; D gene: NA; CDR3 length: 11; clone size: once; V gene: TRBV20-1; CDR3 protein: CSARYSDTQYF; CDR3 DNA: TGCAGTGCTAGATACTCCGATACGCAGTATTTT
J gene: TRBJ1-1; D gene: TRBD1; CDR3 length: 14; clone size: NA; V gene: TRBV5-1; CDR3 protein: CASGTGVRNTEAFF; CDR3 DNA: TGCGCCAGCGGGACAGGAGTACGGAACACTGAAGCTTTCTTT
J gene: TRBJ2-1; D gene: TRBD2; CDR3 length: 15; clone size: NA; V gene: TRBV4-3; CDR3 protein: CASSQEEGRANEQFF; CDR3 DNA: TGCGCCAGCAGCCAAGAAGAAGGGAGGGCTAATGAGCAGTTCTTC
J gene: TRBJ1-1; D gene: TRBD1; CDR3 length: 15; clone size: NA; V gene: TRBV6-5; CDR3 protein: CASRETGPVSTEAFF; CDR3 DNA: TGTGCCAGCCGGGAGACAGGGCCGGTGTCCACTGAAGCTTTCTTT
J gene: TRBJ2-3; D gene: NA; CDR3 length: 15; clone size: NA; V gene: TRBV28; CDR3 protein: CASSLFARLTDTQYF; CDR3 DNA: TGTGCCAGCAGTTTGTTCGCCCGACTTACAGATACGCAGTATTTT
J gene: TRBJ2-2; D gene: NA; CDR3 length: 15; clone size: NA; V gene: TRBV19; CDR3 protein: CASSILLTNTGELFF; CDR3 DNA: TGTGCCAGTAGTATTCTACTGACGAACACCGGGGAGCTGTTTTTT
J gene: TRBJ1-4; D gene: NA; CDR3 length: 17; clone size: NA; V gene: TRBV4-3; CDR3 protein: CASSQWARKAENEKLFF; CDR3 DNA: TGCGCCAGCAGCCAATGGGCAAGGAAGGCCGAGAATGAAAAACTGTTTTTT
J gene: TRBJ2-5; D gene: TRBD2; CDR3 length: 14; clone size: NA; V gene: TRBV10-3; CDR3 protein: CAIRAAGDQETQYF; CDR3 DNA: TGTGCCATCAGGGCAGCGGGGGACCAAGAGACCCAGTACTTC
J gene: TRBJ2-3; D gene: NA; CDR3 length: 14; clone size: NA; V gene: TRBV7-3; CDR3 protein: CASSLYPLTDTQYF; CDR3 DNA: TGTGCCAGCAGCTTATACCCGCTAACAGATACGCAGTATTTT
J gene: TRBJ1-6; D gene: TRBD1; CDR3 length: 17; clone size: few; V gene: TRBV7-2; CDR3 protein: CASSQTGTGSYNSPLHF; CDR3 DNA: TGTGCCAGCAGCCAAACCGGGACAGGGTCCTATAATTCACCCCTCCACTTT
J gene: TRBJ1-4; D gene: TRBD1; CDR3 length: 15; clone size: NA; V gene: TRBV7-2; CDR3 protein: CASSLWDRGNEKLFF; CDR3 DNA: TGTGCCAGCAGCTTATGGGACAGGGGAAATGAAAAACTGTTTTTT
J gene: TRBJ1-1; D gene: TRBD1; CDR3 length: 15; clone size: NA; V gene: TRBV5-5; CDR3 protein: CASSVQQGSGAEAFF; CDR3 DNA: TGTGCCAGCAGCGTACAACAGGGGTCGGGTGCTGAAGCTTTCTTT
J gene: TRBJ2-5; D gene: NA; CDR3 length: 13; clone size: NA; V gene: TRBV11-3; CDR3 protein: CASSTDSWETQYF; CDR3 DNA: TGTGCCAGCAGCACGGACAGCTGGGAGACCCAGTACTTC
J gene: TRBJ2-5; D gene: TRBD2; CDR3 length: 21; clone size: NA; V gene: TRBV9; CDR3 protein: CASSSQPGLAGDGVPQETQYF; CDR3 DNA: TGTGCCAGCAGCTCACAGCCGGGACTAGCGGGGGACGGCGTCCCCCAAGAGACCCAGTACTTC
J gene: TRBJ1-2; D gene: TRBD1; CDR3 length: 12; clone size: NA; V gene: TRBV28; CDR3 protein: CASSSGTGATTF; CDR3 DNA: TGTGCCAGCAGCAGCGGGACAGGGGCGACCACCTTC
J gene: TRBJ2-3; D gene: TRBD2; CDR3 length: 13; clone size: NA; V gene: TRBV30; CDR3 protein: CAWTSGSLGTQYF; CDR3 DNA: TGTGCCTGGACTAGCGGTTCACTGGGTACGCAGTATTTT
J gene: TRBJ1-5; D gene: NA; CDR3 length: 19; clone size: NA; V gene: TRBV19; CDR3 protein: CASSYRQGTERYSNQPQHF; CDR3 DNA: TGTGCCAGTAGTTACCGTCAGGGGACCGAGAGGTATAGCAATCAGCCCCAGCATTTT
J gene: TRBJ2-1; D gene: NA; CDR3 length: 14; clone size: NA; V gene: TRBV12-5; CDR3 protein: CASGLSGDYNEQFF; CDR3 DNA: TGTGCTAGTGGTTTGTCAGGGGACTACAATGAGCAGTTCTTC
J gene: TRBJ1-4; D gene: NA; CDR3 length: 14; clone size: NA; V gene: TRBV15; CDR3 protein: CATSRDYSNEKLFF; CDR3 DNA: TGTGCCACCAGCAGAGATTACAGCAATGAAAAACTGTTTTTT
J gene: TRBJ1-4; D gene: NA; CDR3 length: 15; clone size: NA; V gene: TRBV2; CDR3 protein: CASSLPGHQNEKLFF; CDR3 DNA: TGTGCCAGCAGTCTTCCGGGACACCAGAATGAAAAACTGTTTTTT
J gene: TRBJ1-1; D gene: TRBD1; CDR3 length: 14; clone size: NA; V gene: TRBV29-1; CDR3 protein: CSAGGDGQNTEAFF; CDR3 DNA: TGCAGCGCAGGGGGGGACGGACAGAACACTGAAGCTTTCTTT
J gene: TRBJ2-1; D gene: NA; CDR3 length: 17; clone size: once; V gene: TRBV11-3; CDR3 protein: CASSLVSGGGAQNEQFF; CDR3 DNA: TGTGCCAGCAGCTTAGTGTCCGGCGGAGGGGCACAGAATGAGCAGTTCTTC
J gene: TRBJ1-1; D gene: TRBD1; CDR3 length: 14; clone size: NA; V gene: TRBV2; CDR3 protein: CASSIDRATFEAFF; CDR3 DNA: TGTGCCAGCAGTATAGACAGGGCGACATTTGAAGCTTTCTTT
J gene: TRBJ1-2; D gene: NA; CDR3 length: 14; clone size: NA; V gene: TRBV7-9; CDR3 protein: CASSEGQTLYGYTF; CDR3 DNA: TGTGCCAGCAGCGAAGGACAGACACTCTATGGCTACACCTTC
J gene: TRBJ1-5; D gene: TRBD1; CDR3 length: 16; clone size: NA; V gene: TRBV27; CDR3 protein: CASVPSFGRGNQPQHF; CDR3 DNA: TGTGCCAGCGTACCCTCGTTCGGCAGGGGGAATCAGCCCCAGCATTTT
J gene: TRBJ2-3; D gene: TRBD2; CDR3 length: 16; clone size: NA; V gene: TRBV9; CDR3 protein: CASSPGTSGGQDTQYF; CDR3 DNA: TGTGCCAGCAGCCCAGGGACTAGCGGGGGGCAAGATACGCAGTATTTT
J gene: TRBJ2-6; D gene: NA; CDR3 length: 16; clone size: NA; V gene: TRBV28; CDR3 protein: CASSWGGLSGANVLTF; CDR3 DNA: TGTGCCAGCAGTTGGGGCGGCCTCTCTGGGGCCAACGTCCTGACTTTC
J gene: TRBJ2-5; D gene: TRBD1; CDR3 length: 12; clone size: NA; V gene: TRBV29-1; CDR3 protein: CSARTGMETQYF; CDR3 DNA: TGCAGCGCCAGGACAGGGATGGAGACCCAGTACTTC
J gene: TRBJ2-1; D gene: NA; CDR3 length: 15; clone size: few; V gene: TRBV24-1; CDR3 protein: CATSETLAPGREQFF; CDR3 DNA: TGTGCCACCAGTGAGACACTAGCACCAGGTAGGGAGCAGTTCTTC
J gene: TRBJ2-2; D gene: NA; CDR3 length: 14; clone size: NA; V gene: TRBV28; CDR3 protein: CASSSSPGYGELFF; CDR3 DNA: TGTGCCAGCAGTTCGAGTCCAGGGTACGGGGAGCTGTTTTTT
J gene: TRBJ1-2; D gene: NA; CDR3 length: 16; clone size: once; V gene: TRBV7-8; CDR3 protein: CASSLKVGGRAHGYTF; CDR3 DNA: TGTGCCAGCAGCTTGAAGGTCGGCGGCAGGGCCCATGGCTACACCTTC
J gene: TRBJ2-5; D gene: TRBD2; CDR3 length: 14; clone size: NA; V gene: TRBV25-1; CDR3 protein: CASSDRRGQETQYF; CDR3 DNA: TGTGCCAGCAGTGATCGGCGGGGGCAAGAGACCCAGTACTTC
J gene: TRBJ1-2; D gene: NA; CDR3 length: 12; clone size: NA; V gene: TRBV28; CDR3 protein: CASGRYDYGYTF; CDR3 DNA: TGTGCCTCAGGGAGGTACGACTATGGCTACACCTTC
J gene: TRBJ1-4; D gene: NA; CDR3 length: 15; clone size: NA; V gene: TRBV7-2; CDR3 protein: CASSLASTAPEKLFF; CDR3 DNA: TGTGCCAGCAGCTTAGCGTCGACAGCCCCTGAAAAACTGTTTTTT
J gene: TRBJ1-4; D gene: NA; CDR3 length: 18; clone size: once; V gene: TRBV18; CDR3 protein: CASSPLPGVTRTNEKLFF; CDR3 DNA: TGTGCCAGCTCACCCCTACCAGGGGTCACGAGGACTAATGAAAAACTGTTTTTT
J gene: TRBJ1-1; D gene: NA; CDR3 length: 13; clone size: NA; V gene: TRBV19; CDR3 protein: CASSNSGTTEAFF; CDR3 DNA: TGTGCCAGTAGTAACTCAGGAACCACTGAAGCTTTCTTT
J gene: TRBJ2-1; D gene: TRBD2; CDR3 length: 14; clone size: NA; V gene: TRBV14; CDR3 protein: CASSQAPRGDEQFF; CDR3 DNA: TGTGCCAGCAGCCAAGCCCCCCGGGGGGATGAGCAGTTCTTC
J gene: TRBJ1-5; D gene: TRBD1; CDR3 length: 16; clone size: NA; V gene: TRBV19; CDR3 protein: CASSKDRAGGNQPQHF; CDR3 DNA: TGTGCCAGTAGTAAAGACAGGGCCGGAGGCAATCAGCCCCAGCATTTT
J gene: TRBJ1-2; D gene: TRBD1; CDR3 length: 14; clone size: NA; V gene: TRBV12-5; CDR3 protein: CASGLVQGVSGYTF; CDR3 DNA: TGTGCTAGTGGTTTGGTACAGGGGGTGAGTGGCTACACCTTC
J gene: TRBJ2-2; D gene: TRBD2; CDR3 length: 17; clone size: NA; V gene: TRBV9; CDR3 protein: CASSVEPLLAGGVELFF; CDR3 DNA: TGTGCCAGCAGCGTGGAGCCCCTCCTAGCGGGAGGGGTGGAGCTGTTTTTT
J gene: TRBJ2-5; D gene: TRBD1; CDR3 length: 17; clone size: NA; V gene: TRBV28; CDR3 protein: CASSLWGTGNTKETQYF; CDR3 DNA: TGTGCCAGCAGTTTATGGGGGACAGGGAACACTAAAGAGACCCAGTACTTC
J gene: TRBJ2-3; D gene: TRBD2; CDR3 length: 18; clone size: NA; V gene: TRBV6-2/TRBV6-3; CDR3 protein: CASSYPTGGGSSTDTQYF; CDR3 DNA: TGTGCCAGCAGTTACCCAACAGGCGGGGGATCTAGCACAGATACGCAGTATTTT
J gene: TRBJ2-7; D gene: NA; CDR3 length: 13; clone size: NA; V gene: TRBV12-3/TRBV12-4; CDR3 protein: CASSFRPSGEQYF; CDR3 DNA: TGTGCCAGCAGTTTTAGGCCCTCAGGGGAGCAGTACTTC
J gene: TRBJ1-5; D gene: TRBD1; CDR3 length: 18; clone size: NA; V gene: TRBV5-6; CDR3 protein: CASSQQGASWGSNQPQHF; CDR3 DNA: TGTGCCAGCAGCCAACAGGGGGCCTCCTGGGGTAGCAATCAGCCCCAGCATTTT
J gene: TRBJ2-1; D gene: NA; CDR3 length: 15; clone size: NA; V gene: TRBV4-3; CDR3 protein: CASSQVGEGVDEQFF; CDR3 DNA: TGCGCCAGCAGCCAAGTCGGAGAGGGCGTCGATGAGCAGTTCTTC
J gene: TRBJ2-1; D gene: NA; CDR3 length: 17; clone size: once; V gene: TRBV7-9; CDR3 protein: CASSSFGTNSSYNEQFF; CDR3 DNA: TGTGCCAGCAGCTCGTTCGGGACAAACTCCTCCTACAATGAGCAGTTCTTC
J gene: TRBJ2-3; D gene: NA; CDR3 length: 13; clone size: NA; V gene: TRBV9; CDR3 protein: CASSVDYLDTQYF; CDR3 DNA: TGTGCCAGCAGCGTAGACTACCTAGATACGCAGTATTTT
J gene: TRBJ2-2; D gene: NA; CDR3 length: 14; clone size: NA; V gene: TRBV30; CDR3 protein: CAWSVITNTGELFF; CDR3 DNA: TGTGCCTGGAGTGTAATAACGAACACCGGGGAGCTGTTTTTT
J gene: TRBJ1-1; D gene: TRBD1; CDR3 length: 16; clone size: NA; V gene: TRBV9; CDR3 protein: CASSVGGQVKNTEAFF; CDR3 DNA: TGTGCCAGCAGCGTAGGGGGACAGGTCAAAAACACTGAAGCTTTCTTT
J gene: TRBJ1-3; D gene: NA; CDR3 length: 19; clone size: NA; V gene: TRBV7-8; CDR3 protein: CASSLVLERVFVPGNTIYF; CDR3 DNA: TGTGCCAGCAGCTTAGTGCTAGAGCGGGTGTTTGTTCCGGGAAACACCATATATTTT
J gene: TRBJ2-5; D gene: TRBD2; CDR3 length: 14; clone size: NA; V gene: TRBV29-1; CDR3 protein: CSVPTSGMRETQYF; CDR3 DNA: TGCAGCGTTCCAACTAGCGGGATGCGGGAGACCCAGTACTTC
J gene: TRBJ1-1; D gene: NA; CDR3 length: 13; clone size: NA; V gene: TRBV30; CDR3 protein: CAKTGTIRGEAFF; CDR3 DNA: TGTGCCAAGACCGGGACTATCAGAGGTGAAGCTTTCTTT
J gene: TRBJ1-6; D gene: NA; CDR3 length: 17; clone size: NA; V gene: TRBV5-6; CDR3 protein: CASSFRFVQTNNSPLHF; CDR3 DNA: TGTGCCAGCAGCTTTAGGTTCGTGCAGACTAATAATTCACCCCTCCACTTT